The sequence of this T cell receptor beta chain was determined in a study of long-term antiretroviral therapy in people with HIV. The germline gives CDR1 SGHAT, CDR2 FQDESV (reference sequence). There are 16 residues in the CDR3. V lost 6 bases to trimming and J lost 3 bases; unmatched junction nucleotides: 6. This clone was detected once. Running of the v3.0 immunoSEQ assay took place at survey level. Generated by immunoSEQ multiplex PCR, the TCRdb table keeps only in-frame clones and is missing some. The sample shows roughly 20,000 clones, roughly 80% of them seen only once. The chain joins TRBV11-1 to TRBJ2-3, with 13 nucleotides matching TRBD2. This sequence originates from a man between 18 and 29 years old with HIV. Sequenced here: unsorted PBMCs, sampled 0.5 years before starting antiretroviral therapy. The CDR3 coding sequence is TGTGCCAGCAGTTACCGACTAGCGGGAGGAACAGATACGCAGTATTTT. It is translated as CASSYRLAGGTDTQYF.